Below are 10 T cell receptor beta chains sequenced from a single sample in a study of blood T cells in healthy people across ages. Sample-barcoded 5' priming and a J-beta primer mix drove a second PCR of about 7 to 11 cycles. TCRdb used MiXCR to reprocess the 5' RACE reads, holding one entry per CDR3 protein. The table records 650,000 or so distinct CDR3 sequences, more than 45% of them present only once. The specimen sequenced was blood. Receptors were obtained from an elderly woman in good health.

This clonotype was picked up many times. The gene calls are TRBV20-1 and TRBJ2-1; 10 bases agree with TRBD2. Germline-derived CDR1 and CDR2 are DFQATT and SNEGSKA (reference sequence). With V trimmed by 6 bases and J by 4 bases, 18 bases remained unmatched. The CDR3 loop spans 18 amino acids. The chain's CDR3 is CSARPGLARLVLYNEQFF. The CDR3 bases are TGCAGTGCCCGGCCGGGACTAGCGAGACTCGTTCTTTACAATGAGCAGTTCTTC.

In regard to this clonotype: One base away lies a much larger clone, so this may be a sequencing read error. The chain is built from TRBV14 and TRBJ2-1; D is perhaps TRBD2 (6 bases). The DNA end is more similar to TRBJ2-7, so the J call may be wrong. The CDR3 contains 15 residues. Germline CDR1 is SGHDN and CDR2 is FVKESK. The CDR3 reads CASSQNGRFYNEQYF. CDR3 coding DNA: TGTGCCAGCAGCCAAAACGGGAGATTCTACAATGAGCAGTACTTC.

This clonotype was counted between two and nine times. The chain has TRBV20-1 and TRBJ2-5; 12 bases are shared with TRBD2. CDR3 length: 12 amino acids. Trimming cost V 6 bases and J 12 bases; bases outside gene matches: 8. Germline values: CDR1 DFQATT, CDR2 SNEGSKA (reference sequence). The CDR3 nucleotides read TGCAGTGCCAGACTAGCGGGGGCAGTTGAGTACTTC. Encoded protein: CSARLAGAVEYF.

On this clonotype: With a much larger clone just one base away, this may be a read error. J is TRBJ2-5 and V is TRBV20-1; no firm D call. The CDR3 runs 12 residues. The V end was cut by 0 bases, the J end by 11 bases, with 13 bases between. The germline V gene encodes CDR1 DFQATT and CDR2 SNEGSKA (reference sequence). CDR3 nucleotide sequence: TGCAGTGCTAGAGATATAAGCGAAGGGCAGTACTTC. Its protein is CSARDISEGQYF.

CDR3 nucleotides: TGCAGTGCTAGTCTTGGACAGGATACGCAGTATTTT. It encodes CSASLGQDTQYF. The chain is built from TRBV20-1 and TRBJ2-3, with D tentatively TRBD1 (6 bases). The germline V gene has CDR1 DFQATT and CDR2 SNEGSKA (reference sequence). This CDR3 region has 12 residues. The ends were cut back, 3 bases at V and 6 bases at J, with 10 bases in the middle.

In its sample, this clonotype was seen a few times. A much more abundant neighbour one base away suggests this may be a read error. CDR3 region: CASSLGGVANHGYTF. The CDR3 DNA is TGTGCCAGCAGCTTAGGCGGTGTAGCTAACCATGGCTACACCTTC. This chain links TRBV7-2 with TRBJ1-2; no clear D gene. The CDR3 runs to 15 residues. Germline CDR1 is SGHTA and CDR2 is FQGNSA.

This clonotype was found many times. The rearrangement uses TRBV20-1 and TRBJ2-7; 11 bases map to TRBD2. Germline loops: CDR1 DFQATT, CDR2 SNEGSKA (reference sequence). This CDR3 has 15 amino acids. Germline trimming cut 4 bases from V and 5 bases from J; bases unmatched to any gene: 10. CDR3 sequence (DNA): TGCAGTGCTACCCCCGGGACTAGCGGAATCCACGAGCAGTACTTC. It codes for CSATPGTSGIHEQYF.

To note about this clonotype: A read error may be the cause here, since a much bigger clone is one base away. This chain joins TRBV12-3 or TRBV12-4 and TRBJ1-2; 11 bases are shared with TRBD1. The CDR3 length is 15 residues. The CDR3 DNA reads TGTGCCAACAGTTTCGGACAGGGGGCACCCTATGGCTACACCTTC. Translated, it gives CANSFGQGAPYGYTF.

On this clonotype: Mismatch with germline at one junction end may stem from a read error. CDR3 coding DNA: TGTGCCGGCAGCTTTCGAGAGACCCAGTACTTC. It codes for CAGSFRETQYF. The chain combines TRBV5-5 with TRBJ2-5; no definite D call. The CDR3 has 11 residues. CDR1 and CDR2 (germline): SGHKS, YYEKEE (reference sequence).

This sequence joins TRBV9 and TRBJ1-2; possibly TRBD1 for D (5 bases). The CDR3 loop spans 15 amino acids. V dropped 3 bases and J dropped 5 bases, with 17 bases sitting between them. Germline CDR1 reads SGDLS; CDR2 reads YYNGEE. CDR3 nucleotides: TGTGCCAGCAGCGGCGGGGAGACGGGACGGTATGGCTACACCTTC. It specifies CASSGGETGRYGYTF.